Below are 21 T cell receptor beta chains sequenced from a single sample in a study of T-cell memory formation after mild COVID-19. MiXCR was run by TCRdb on the 5' RACE reads, yielding one entry per CDR3 protein. The sample lists around 320,000 distinct CDR3 sequences, roughly a fifth seen once, with around 21% in the top ten. Sequencing input: PBMCs or a T cell subset sorted from them (not recorded which). The receptors were sampled from a man aged 18 to 29 who had mild COVID-19 (a few samples of this study predate the infection). Cell type and time point are not known.

This clonotype was seen only a few times. The V and J genes are TRBV6-2 or TRBV6-3 and TRBJ2-1; TRBD2 matches at 11 bases. V was clipped by 7 bases and J by 9 bases; unmatched bases: 14. CDR1 is MNHEY, CDR2 SVGEGT, per germline. This CDR3 has 16 amino acids. The CDR3 spells CASTSPTGTSGFEQFF. Here the CDR3 DNA reads TGTGCCAGCACCTCCCCGACCGGGACTAGCGGTTTTGAGCAGTTCTTC.

The sample holds many counts of this clonotype. This chain joins TRBV7-8 and TRBJ1-5, with D unresolved. V was cut by 0 bases and J by 4 bases, with 10 bases left in between. The germline CDR1 and CDR2 sequences are SGHVS and FQNEAQ. The CDR3 has 15 residues. CDR3: CASSLAGIFNQPQHF. As DNA, the CDR3 is TGTGCCAGCAGCTTAGCGGGGATTTTTAATCAGCCCCAGCATTTT. The complete variable domain, with remaining parts taken from reference TRBV7-8 and TRBJ1-5, reads GAGVSQSPRYKVAKRGQDVALRCDPISGHVSLFWYQQALGQGPEFLTYFQNEAQLDKSGLPSDRFFAERPEGSVSTLKIQRTQQEDSAVYLCASSLAGIFNQPQHFGDGTRLSIL.

This clonotype appeared a few times. V and J are TRBV5-1 and TRBJ1-1; tentatively, D is TRBD1 (6 bases). The CDR3 sequence is 14 residues long. Germline V gene data show CDR1 as SGHRS and CDR2 as YFSETQ. V lost 7 bases, J lost 4 bases, and 17 bases lay in between. CDR3 amino acids: CASGLDSPFTEAFF. The CDR3 nucleotides are TGCGCCAGCGGCCTGGACAGCCCTTTCACTGAAGCTTTCTTT.

The V and J genes are TRBV7-9 and TRBJ1-2, with TRBD1 matching over 7 bases. The V segment lost 3 bases and the J segment 2 bases; nucleotides outside the gene matches: 12. This CDR3 is built from 17 residues. Per the germline V gene, CDR1 is SEHNR and CDR2 is FQNEAQ (reference sequence). In nucleotides, the CDR3 is TGTGCCAGCAGCTTTCTCCTTGGGACAGCCGTCAACTATGGCTACACCTTC. Residues: CASSFLLGTAVNYGYTF.

V usage is TRBV12-3 or TRBV12-4 and J usage is TRBJ1-5, with no clear D. The length of the CDR3 is 14 residues. V lost 0 bases and J lost 3, with 6 bases in between. As DNA, the CDR3 is TGTGCCAGCAGTTTAGCGACCGTCAATCAGCCCCAGCATTTT. This encodes CASSLATVNQPQHF.

There are a few counts of this clonotype. V usage is TRBV6-5 and J usage is TRBJ2-2; 10 bases align to TRBD1. CDR1 and CDR2 from the germline V gene are MNHEY and SVGAGI. V lost 6 bases to trimming and J lost 1 base; unmatched junction nucleotides: 11. The CDR3 covers 18 residues. The CDR3 here is CASSRDGQGVKNTGELFF. In DNA form, the CDR3 reads TGTGCCAGCAGCCGGGACGGACAGGGGGTTAAGAACACCGGGGAGCTGTTTTTT.

This clonotype was counted between two and nine times. The V call is TRBV7-9, the J call TRBJ1-3, with 9 bases that match TRBD1. J gave up 3 bases and V 5 bases, and 8 bases lay outside the gene matches. Germline V gives CDR1 SEHNR, CDR2 FQNEAQ (reference sequence). The CDR3 is 16 residues long. CDR3 loop: CASSQSRDRDGNTIYF. CDR3 sequence (DNA): TGTGCCAGCAGCCAGTCCCGGGACAGGGATGGAAACACCATATATTTT. Drawing the rest from reference TRBV7-9 and TRBJ1-3, the complete variable domain is DTGVSQNPRHKITKRGQNVTFRCDPISEHNRLYWYRQTLGQGPEFLTYFQNEAQLEKSRLLSDRFSAERPKGSFSTLEIQRTEQGDSAMYLCASSQSRDRDGNTIYFGEGSWLTVV.

This clonotype turned up a few times. The gene calls are TRBV27 and TRBJ2-1; 8 nucleotides match TRBD1. Germline V gives CDR1 MNHEY, CDR2 SMNVEV (reference sequence). The CDR3 is 14 amino acids. The V and J ends lost 4 bases and 7 bases, in that order; junction bases with no gene match: 6. CDR3 nucleotides: TGTGCCAGCAGTTCTCAGGACAGGGCAAATGAGCAGTTCTTC. It translates to CASSSQDRANEQFF.

J is TRBJ1-1 and V is TRBV25-1, with TRBD1 as a possible D gene (5 bases). V was trimmed by 2 bases and J by 4 bases, leaving 8 bases between them. The CDR3 consists of 13 residues. Germline V lookup: CDR1 MGHDK, CDR2 SYGVNS. The CDR3 sequence is CASSEQGFTEAFF. In nucleotides, the CDR3 is TGTGCCAGCAGTGAACAGGGATTCACTGAAGCTTTCTTT.

This chain uses TRBV7-9 with TRBJ2-6, with 7 bases that match TRBD1. Germline assignment: CDR1 SEHNR and CDR2 FQNEAQ (reference sequence). This CDR3 region has 15 residues. Losses at the gene ends were 5 bases for V and 4 bases for J; bases not matched to a gene: 5. The CDR3 loop reads CASSPTGPGANVLTF. The CDR3 nucleotides are TGTGCCAGCAGCCCGACAGGGCCCGGGGCCAACGTCCTGACTTTC. The entire variable domain, with the rest obtained from reference TRBV7-9 and TRBJ2-6, is as follows: DTGVSQNPRHKITKRGQNVTFRCDPISEHNRLYWYRQTLGQGPEFLTYFQNEAQLEKSRLLSDRFSAERPKGSFSTLEIQRTEQGDSAMYLCASSPTGPGANVLTFGAGSRLTVL.

This clonotype was picked up a small number of times. The rearrangement links TRBV7-9 to TRBJ1-1; D is undetermined. Trimming cost V 2 bases and J 5 bases, with 12 bases left between them. The CDR3 consists of 14 residues. The germline V gene has CDR1 SEHNR and CDR2 FQNEAQ (reference sequence). CDR3: CASSLNPPGTEAFF. The CDR3 nucleotides are TGTGCCAGCAGCTTAAACCCCCCGGGAACTGAAGCTTTCTTT.

This clonotype has more than one count but fewer than ten. V and J are TRBV12-3 or TRBV12-4 and TRBJ2-5; D possibly matches TRBD1 or TRBD2 (5 bases each). Trimming cost V 7 bases and J 4 bases, with 13 bases left between them. This CDR3 spans 13 amino acids. CDR3 loop: CASTPGARETQYF. For the CDR3, the DNA is TGTGCCAGCACCCCCGGGGCTCGAGAGACCCAGTACTTC.

The V call is TRBV5-1, the J call TRBJ1-2; a weak D match, TRBD1 (6 bases). V lost 4 bases and J 0 bases, leaving 16 bases between the germline ends. Germline V lookup: CDR1 SGHRS, CDR2 YFSETQ. This CDR3 is built from 16 residues. The CDR3 protein is CASSGTGTSANYGYTF. The CDR3 DNA reads as TGCGCCAGCAGCGGGACCGGGACATCAGCTAACTATGGCTACACCTTC.

This chain uses TRBV20-1 with TRBJ2-4; TRBD1 aligns across 10 bases. This CDR3 has 14 amino acids. Per germline, CDR1 DFQATT and CDR2 SNEGSKA (reference sequence). Unmatched junction bases numbered 7, after V lost 5 bases and J lost 6 bases. CDR3: CSAPGTGDVNIQYF. As DNA, the CDR3 is TGCAGTGCTCCAGGGACAGGGGATGTAAACATTCAGTACTTC.

The rearrangement joins TRBV7-9 to TRBJ2-3; D is unresolved. V lost 5 bases to trimming and J lost 8 bases, with 11 bases between them. This CDR3 is built from 12 residues. Per the germline V gene, CDR1 is SEHNR and CDR2 is FQNEAQ (reference sequence). CDR3 sequence (DNA): TGTGCCAGCAGCCCCCAACAGATTACGCAGTATTTT. Translating it yields CASSPQQITQYF.

The chain couples TRBV27 to TRBJ1-1, with D hard to call. Germline lookup yields CDR1 MNHEY and CDR2 SMNVEV (reference sequence). This CDR3 region has 14 residues. Trimming removed 2 bases at V and 10 bases at J, with 17 bases between. The DNA of the CDR3 is TGTGCCAGCAGTTTAAACAGCGGAGCCTCAGGAGCTTTCTTT. Translation gives CASSLNSGASGAFF.

This clonotype was detected a few times. The chain combines TRBV6-2 or TRBV6-3 with TRBJ1-1; D gene uncertain. Between the trimmed V and J ends, which lost 3 bases and 1 base, there was a span of 12 bases. CDR1 and CDR2 from the germline V gene are MNHEY and SVGEGT. This CDR3 is 15 amino acids long. The CDR3 sequence is CASSYGSVPNTEAFF. CDR3 DNA sequence: TGTGCCAGCAGTTATGGGTCGGTTCCGAACACTGAAGCTTTCTTT.

The chain employs TRBV19 and TRBJ1-1; 7 bases align to TRBD1. The CDR3 is 13 amino acids. Trimming at V came to 0 bases and at J to 9 bases, leaving 4 bases not matched to a gene. CDR1 LNHDA and CDR2 SQIVND come from the germline V gene (reference sequence). In nucleotides, the CDR3 is TGTGCCAGTAGTATAGAGGGACAGACAAAAGCTTTCTTT. It specifies CASSIEGQTKAFF.

The chain combines TRBV7-8 with TRBJ2-3, with TRBD2 as a possible D gene (5 bases). Trimming cost V 2 bases and J 1 base, with 13 bases left between them. Germline V gives CDR1 SGHVS, CDR2 FQNEAQ. The CDR3 is made up of 16 amino acids. CDR3 amino acids: CASSLTLALGTDTQYF. The CDR3 bases are TGTGCCAGCAGCTTAACGCTAGCCCTCGGCACAGATACGCAGTATTTT.

This clonotype was recorded many times. The chain employs TRBV4-3 and TRBJ1-1, with a tentative D call TRBD1 (6 bases). Trimming took 4 bases from V and 1 from J, leaving 7 bases between them. CDR1 is LGHNA, CDR2 YSLEER, per germline. The CDR3 spans 13 residues. The CDR3 nucleotides read TGCGCCAGCAGCCCGGGACAGAACACTGAAGCTTTCTTT. This translates into CASSPGQNTEAFF.

This clonotype was recorded a few times. The chain joins TRBV5-1 to TRBJ2-3; 9 nucleotides match TRBD2. V gave up 5 bases and J gave up 1 base; unmatched junction bases: 8. This CDR3 spans 16 amino acids. Germline assignment: CDR1 SGHRS and CDR2 YFSETQ. The chain's CDR3 is CASSPWTSVGTDTQYF. In DNA form, the CDR3 reads TGCGCCAGCAGTCCATGGACTAGCGTAGGCACAGATACGCAGTATTTT.